The entry below describes one T cell receptor (beta chain). No cognate antigen has been identified for it. No base quality information exists; no much larger clone differs at one position. This record comes from a study of cytomegalovirus exposure and HLA in healthy donors (dated by TCRdb to 2016 to 2017). For the study in its entirety: A later analysis indicated that the 90 to 150 validation repertoires were generated on the platform also employed for the approximately 690 repertoires of the first cohort. A separate validation cohort of roughly 130 different subjects was used in addition to the roughly 720-subject first cohort. To predict cytomegalovirus infection status, the study brought together high-throughput TCR immunosequencing, statistical association of individual TCRs with disease status, and machine learning. The study aimed to test whether signatures of past pathogen exposure could be identified by cataloging public T cell receptors.

Beyond this particular receptor, the publication reports: Most TCR sequences were observed very rarely across donors, whereas some public TCRs were present in many individuals. A total of around 150 TCR beta chains were listed by the study as associated with cytomegalovirus. The validation cohort had no HLA typing available for a later analysis, so co-occurrence within that cohort was assessed over all 130 or so repertoires. A later analysis found that TCRs clustered in the first cohort also tended to co-occur in the 95 to 150 validation repertoires, with approximately 95% of cluster scores above 0. In both the original and validation cohorts, the classifier was reported to diagnose cytomegalovirus status with high specificity and sensitivity. According to the authors, the approach could potentially be generalized to other disease states and immunological phenotypes. Three of the identified cytomegalovirus-associated TCR beta chains were confirmed in vitro to be specific for cytomegalovirus antigens.

Libraries were prepared through the immunoSEQ multiplex PCR assay. In the authors' own workflow: To diagnose cytomegalovirus status from the catalog of TCR beta chain sequences, a statistical classification framework was built. In its TCRdb copy, this immuneACCESS table keeps in-frame sequences only and misses some clones. Where compared with another copy, unresolved V genes explain less than half of these, and the others have no known cause. That table furnishes V, J and clone size, whereas the DNA furnished D and trimming. The sample has about 160,000 clones on record, approximately 84% of them singletons. 10% of the sample is in the top ten clones. V loses 6 bases at its end and J loses 0 bases; junction bases beyond the gene matches: 5. For CDR1 and CDR2, the germline V gene (reference sequence) lists LNHNV and YYDKDF. The CDR3 contains 15 residues, cysteine and phenylalanine counted. The DNA shown is the 45-base CDR3, in frame from base 1.

The donors were included in the validation cohort of 130 or so subjects, a group kept apart from the roughly 670-subject first cohort. Recombination connected TRBV15 to TRBJ2-3, with 8 bases in between that match TRBD1. This clonotype originated in a man younger than 45 in good health and CMV-seropositive. The sequencing sample was made of PBMCs. Here is the DNA: TGTGCCACCAGTAACCAGGGGGCTAGCACAGATACGCAGTATTTT. Translated, this gives CATSNQGASTDTQYF.